The 16 T cell receptor beta chains below were found in one sample sequenced in a study of cytomegalovirus exposure and HLA in healthy donors. PCR employed 60 Vbeta and 13 Jbeta primers. Assay: immunoSEQ multiplex PCR; the TCRdb copy retains only in-frame clones and omits some. The repertoire has approximately 200,000 clones, approximately 80% of them found once; the top ten carry around 2%. Sequencing was carried out using PBMCs. These receptors all come from a woman under 30 in good health and CMV-seropositive.

The chain employs TRBV19 and TRBJ1-1; D gene ambiguous. V was clipped by 4 bases and J by 11 bases, with 11 bases between them. Germline assignment: CDR1 LNHDA and CDR2 SQIVND (reference sequence). This CDR3 region has 11 residues. The CDR3 nucleotides read TGTGCCAGTAGTAGGGGAGGCGGCGCTTTCTTT. Translated: CASSRGGGAFF.

The chain couples TRBV19 to TRBJ2-3; no reliable D call. Between the trimmed V and J ends, which lost 5 bases and 0 bases, there was a span of 15 bases. The CDR3 length is 16 residues. CDR1 and CDR2 (germline): LNHDA, SQIVND (reference sequence). The chain's CDR3 is CASSDLTWRSTDTQYF. CDR3 DNA: TGTGCCAGTAGTGACCTGACATGGCGAAGCACAGATACGCAGTATTTT.

This rearrangement joins TRBV27 to TRBJ2-7, with a weak D call TRBD1 (6 bases). Trimming pared 5 bases from V and 5 bases from J, leaving 13 bases between. Germline CDR1 reads MNHEY; CDR2 reads SMNVEV (reference sequence). This CDR3 has 13 residues. CDR3 sequence reads: CASSPLTGHEQYV. The CDR3, as DNA: TGTGCCAGCAGTCCGTTGACAGGCCACGAGCAGTACGTC.

The rearrangement uses TRBV14 and TRBJ1-4, with D uncertain. CDR3 length equals 15 residues. The germline V gene has CDR1 SGHDN and CDR2 FVKESK. V lost 4 bases, J lost 4 bases, and 13 bases lay in between. The CDR3 DNA follows: TGTGCCAGCAGCCTTAGGACTGGGATTAATGAAAAACTGTTTTTT. It specifies CASSLRTGINEKLFF.

The rearrangement joins TRBV5-1 to TRBJ2-5; 9 bases are shared with TRBD1. The J call may be in error: the DNA end matches TRBJ2-7 better. Germline CDR1 and CDR2: SGHRS and YFSETQ. This CDR3 contains 16 residues. The CDR3 DNA reads as TGCGCCAGCAGCAAGGGACAGGGAACAGGAGGGATCGAGCAGTACTTC. Encoded protein: CASSKGQGTGGIEQYF.

This chain links TRBV5-6 with TRBJ2-3; possibly TRBD2 for D (5 bases). The length of the CDR3 is 12 residues. V was shortened by 6 bases and J by 4 bases, with 9 bases between the two germline ends. Germline assignment: CDR1 SGHDT and CDR2 YYEEEE. CDR3 nucleotide sequence: TGTGCCAGCAAACGGAGGTCAGATACGCAGTATTTT. Protein sequence: CASKRRSDTQYF.

The chain uses TRBV28 and TRBJ2-3; 12 nucleotides match TRBD2. V shed 5 bases and J 4 bases; nucleotides not matched to a gene: 10. CDR3 length equals 17 residues. Germline V CDR1 and CDR2: MDHEN, SYDVKM. The CDR3, as DNA: TGTGCCAGCAGTGCGCTCCCTAGCGGGGGGGCTGCAGATACGCAGTATTTT. Translated: CASSALPSGGAADTQYF.

This chain uses TRBV14 with TRBJ1-2; D is uncertain. Looked up from germline, CDR1 is SGHDN and CDR2 is FVKESK. The CDR3 loop spans 12 amino acids. V dropped 5 bases and J dropped 2 bases, with 6 bases sitting between them. CDR3 sequence (DNA): TGTGCCAGCAGCTATACAAACTATGGCTACACCTTC. Translation gives CASSYTNYGYTF.

The chain recombines TRBV6-1 with TRBJ1-4; a weak D match, TRBD1 (6 bases). The V gene lost 1 base and the J gene lost 6 bases, with 9 bases spanning the gap. The CDR3 runs 14 residues. Germline V gene lookup returns CDR1 MNHNS and CDR2 SASEGT. The CDR3 DNA follows: TGTGCCAGCAGTGAAGGGGCAGGGGATGAAAAACTGTTTTTT. Protein product: CASSEGAGDEKLFF.

Concerning this clone: The junction shows a germline mismatch at one end, possibly a read error. This chain links TRBV4-1 with TRBJ2-6, with 7 positions matching TRBD2. Germline V gene data show CDR1 as MGHRA and CDR2 as YSYEKL. The CDR3 loop spans 16 amino acids. CDR3 sequence: CASSQDPGGGANGLTF. The CDR3 bases are TGCGCCAGCAGCCAAGATCCGGGGGGTGGGGCCAACGGCCTGACTTTC.

The CDR3 nucleotides are TGTGCCAGCAGTTACTCAGCCAGGGCGAGTGGCTACACCTTC. It codes for CASSYSARASGYTF. The genes are TRBV6-5 and TRBJ1-2, with D possibly TRBD1 on 5 matching bases. Trimming took off 0 bases at V and 7 bases at J, with 12 bases between the two ends. Germline V gene data show CDR1 as MNHEY and CDR2 as SVGAGI. CDR3 length equals 14 residues.

The chain recombines TRBV9 with TRBJ1-2; a weak D match, TRBD1 (5 bases). V shed 3 bases and J shed 4 bases, with 13 bases lying between them. Germline values: CDR1 SGDLS, CDR2 YYNGEE. The CDR3 has 14 amino acids. The CDR3 loop reads CASSGDSDSYGYTF. CDR3 DNA: TGTGCCAGCAGCGGCGACAGCGATTCCTATGGCTACACCTTC. Variable domain in full (rest from reference TRBV9 and TRBJ1-2): DSGVTQTPKHLITATGQRVTLRCSPRSGDLSVYWYQQSLDQGLQFLIQYYNGEERAKGNILERFSAQQFPDLHSELNLSSLELGDSALYFCASSGDSDSYGYTFGSGTRLTVV.

The chain combines TRBV11-2 with TRBJ2-1; TRBD2 aligns across 10 bases. CDR1 is SGHAT and CDR2 is FQNNGV in the germline V gene. The trim removed 6 bases at V and 4 bases at J, leaving 9 bases unmatched. CDR3 length equals 16 residues. The CDR3 is CASRRPGLAMYNEQFF. Here the CDR3 DNA reads TGTGCCAGCAGGCGGCCGGGACTAGCGATGTACAATGAGCAGTTCTTC.

This clone is a singleton in its sample. The chain links TRBV21-1 to TRBJ2-5; the table's D gene call, TRBD1, was not cross checked with the DNA. TRBV21-1 represents a pseudogene. The length of the CDR3 is 16 residues. In nucleotides, the CDR3 is TGTGCCAGCAGCACTCAGGGGTTCCAAATTGCGGAGACCCAGTACTTC. Protein product: CASSTQGFQIAETQYF.

V gene TRBV9 combines with J gene TRBJ2-1, with D possibly TRBD2 on 6 matching bases. CDR1 and CDR2 from the germline V gene are SGDLS and YYNGEE. With 3 bases removed from V and 0 bases from J, the gap between germline ends came to 10 bases. The CDR3 loop spans 15 amino acids. In nucleotides, the CDR3 is TGTGCCAGCAGCGGTAGCGGAAACTCCTACAATGAGCAGTTCTTC. Translation: CASSGSGNSYNEQFF.

Comment on this clone: The same CDR3 is also encoded by other DNA sequences in this sample. This chain's CDR3 is CASSPRESSYEQYF. The CDR3 region has the DNA TGCGCCAGCAGCCCCCGAGAATCCTCCTACGAGCAGTACTTC. The gene calls are TRBV4-1 and TRBJ2-7; D unresolved. From germline, CDR1 is MGHRA and CDR2 YSYEKL. The V end lost 4 bases, the J end lost 0 bases, and 10 bases lay between the germline ends. The length of the CDR3 is 14 residues.